This T cell receptor (beta chain) was identified during a study of blood T cell repertoires in COVID-19. Study as a whole: Sites in the United States, Italy and Spain provided acute and convalescent COVID-19 samples. The analysed material was cDNA or gDNA that came from T cells, B-cell-depleted T cells, or PBMCs.

Methods used by the authors: Amplifying reference gene primers gave estimates of nucleated cell counts. Method: immunoSEQ multiplex PCR; TCRdb's copy keeps in-frame clones and lacks some. The DNA gave D and trimming, while V, J and clone size come from that table. The data hold approximately 110,000 clones, with more than 65% observed a single time. The clonotype was recovered from a woman aged 80 or over with active or convalescent COVID-19. Sequencing was done on a sample of peripheral blood.

The CDR3 here is CASSLTSGTNEQFF. CDR3 in DNA: TGTGCCAGCAGCTTAACTAGCGGGACTAATGAGCAGTTCTTC. The chain combines TRBV5-5 with TRBJ2-1, with 10 bases identical to TRBD2. In germline, CDR1 is SGHKS, CDR2 YYEKEE (reference sequence). CDR3 length equals 14 residues. Trimming cost V 2 bases and J 7 bases; bases outside gene matches: 3.